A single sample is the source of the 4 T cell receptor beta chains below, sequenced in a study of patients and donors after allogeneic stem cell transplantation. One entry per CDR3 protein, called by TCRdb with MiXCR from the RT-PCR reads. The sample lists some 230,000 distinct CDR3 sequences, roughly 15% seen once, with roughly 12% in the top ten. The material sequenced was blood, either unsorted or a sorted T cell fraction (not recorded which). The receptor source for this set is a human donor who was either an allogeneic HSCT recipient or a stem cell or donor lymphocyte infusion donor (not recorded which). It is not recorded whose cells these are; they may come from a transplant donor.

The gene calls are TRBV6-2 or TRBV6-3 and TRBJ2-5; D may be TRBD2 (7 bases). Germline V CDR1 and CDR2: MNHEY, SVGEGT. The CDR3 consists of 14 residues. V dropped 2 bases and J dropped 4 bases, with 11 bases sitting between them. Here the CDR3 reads CASSYGGAGETQYF. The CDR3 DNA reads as TGTGCCAGCAGTTACGGGGGGGCAGGAGAGACCCAGTACTTC.

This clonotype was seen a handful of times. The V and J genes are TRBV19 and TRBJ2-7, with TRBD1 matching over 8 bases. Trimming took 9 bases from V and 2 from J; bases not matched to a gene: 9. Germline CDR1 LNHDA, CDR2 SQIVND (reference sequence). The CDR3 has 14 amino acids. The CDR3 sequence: CASVAGGVPYEQYF. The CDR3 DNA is TGTGCCAGCGTCGCAGGGGGCGTTCCCTACGAGCAGTACTTC.

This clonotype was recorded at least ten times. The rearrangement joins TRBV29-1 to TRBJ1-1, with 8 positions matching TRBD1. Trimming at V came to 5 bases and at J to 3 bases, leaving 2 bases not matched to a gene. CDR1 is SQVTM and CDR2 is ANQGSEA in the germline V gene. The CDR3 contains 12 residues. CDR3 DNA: TGCAGCGTTAAACAGGGGGACACTGAAGCTTTCTTT. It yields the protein CSVKQGDTEAFF.

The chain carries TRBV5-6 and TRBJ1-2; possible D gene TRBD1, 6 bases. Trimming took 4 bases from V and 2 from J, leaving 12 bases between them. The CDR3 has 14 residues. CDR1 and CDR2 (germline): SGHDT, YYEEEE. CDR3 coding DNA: TGTGCCAGCAGCGTAACACAGGGAAACTATGGCTACACCTTC. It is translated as CASSVTQGNYGYTF. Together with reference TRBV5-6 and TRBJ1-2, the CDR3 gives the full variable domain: DAGVTQSPTHLIKTRGQQVTLRCSPKSGHDTVSWYQQALGQGPQFIFQYYEEEERQRGNFPDRFSGHQFPNYSSELNVNALLLGDSALYLCASSVTQGNYGYTFGSGTRLTVV.